The TCR beta chain described here comes from a study of CD8+ T cells in alopecia areata. Treatment noted: oral pan-JAK inhibitor, 5-10 mg twice daily. cDNA serving as the sequencing template came from extracted, reverse transcribed RNA. TCRdb's table, derived via immunoSEQ multiplex PCR, lists solely in-frame clones and lacks some. Here the sample spans 200,000 to 250,000 clones, less than 75% being singletons. The CDR3 length is 17 residues. Trimming removed 3 bases from V and 2 bases from J; junction bases left unmatched: 5. Germline CDR1 reads LNHNV; CDR2 reads YYDKDF (reference sequence). The sample in question was CD4+ T cells sorted from blood, obtained at week 4, from a patient treated with tofacitinib. The rearrangement joins TRBV15 to TRBJ2-3; TRBD2 agrees at 13 bases. This clonotype originated in a human donor with alopecia areata. The CDR3 protein is CATSSWGTSGVTDTQYF. CDR3 bases: TGTGCCACCAGCAGTTGGGGGACTAGCGGGGTCACAGATACGCAGTATTTT.